The entry below describes one TCR beta chain. Its antigen is currently unknown. This entry belongs to a study of shared clonotypes between healthy human individuals. The naive CD8 population came from CD45RO-negative cells selected for CCR7, without terminally differentiated effector memory CD45RA+ cells. Every donor, a Caucasian adult, lived in Nashville, Tennessee. Study-wide results and caveats: Around 5.4% of naive CD4 clonotypes were common to a handful of donors.

Assay: immunoSEQ multiplex PCR; the TCRdb copy retains only in-frame clones and omits some. The data hold fewer than 1 million clones, with about 96% observed a single time. Sequencing was performed on naive CD8+ T cells sorted from blood. The sequence derives from a young man in good health.

The CDR3 DNA reads as TGTGCCAGTAGTATTGGTATAGGGGGGTATAGCAATCAGCCCCAGCATTTT. Encoded protein: CASSIGIGGYSNQPQHF. The chain has TRBV19 and TRBJ1-5; perhaps TRBD1 as D (6 bases). Trimming stripped 3 bases from V and 0 bases from J, with 15 bases between. Germline V gives CDR1 LNHDA, CDR2 SQIVND (reference sequence). The CDR3 runs to 17 residues.